The 2 T cell receptor beta chains below all came from one sample that was sequenced in a study of blood T cell repertoires in COVID-19. Only in-frame clones appear in the TCRdb table, and some are missing; sequencing was by immunoSEQ multiplex PCR. The sample yields around 120,000 clones, 85% to 90% seen once. Sequencing input: peripheral blood. Source of these receptors: a woman in her 70s with acute or convalescent COVID-19.

The chain combines TRBV7-2 with TRBJ1-1; 9 bases match TRBD1. The germline V gene encodes CDR1 SGHTA and CDR2 FQGNSA. V lost 6 bases to trimming and J lost 3 bases; unmatched junction nucleotides: 5. CDR3 length: 14 residues. CDR3 amino acids: CASRLRQGDTEAFF. The CDR3 coding sequence is TGTGCCAGCAGACTTAGACAGGGGGACACTGAAGCTTTCTTT.

The chain is built from TRBV7-2 and TRBJ2-5; possible D gene TRBD2, 6 bases. The CDR3 sequence is 13 residues long. Germline assignment: CDR1 SGHTA and CDR2 FQGNSA. V was cut by 5 bases and J by 5 bases, with 12 bases left in between. The CDR3 here is CASSLGGFETQYF. Here the CDR3 DNA reads TGTGCCAGCAGCCTGGGGGGATTCGAGACCCAGTACTTC.